This TCR beta chain was recorded in a study of lymphopenia after photon versus proton radiotherapy. Germline CDR1 GTSNPN, CDR2 SVGIG (reference sequence). Deletions cut 0 bases from V and 2 bases from J, with 12 bases between. The CDR3 sequence is 15 residues long. Study-wide results and limits: Under photons, naive T cells and diversity fell while effector/memory populations rose. A bigger post-nadir fall in TCR diversity correlated inversely with survival time in deceased patients. After lymphocyte nadir, photon-treated repertoires showed oligoclonal expansion, especially CD8+ Temra. Only patients who died were analyzed for survival; proton advantage is unproven.

To note about this clone: Its antigen is not identified.

Clones were read by immunoSEQ multiplex PCR, and TCRdb kept only the in-frame ones, dropping some. The sample has tens of thousands of clones; roughly four fifths are singletons. The V gene is TRBV30, the J gene TRBJ2-3; D is possibly TRBD2 (5 bases). This sample comprised peripheral blood, obtained from a patient treated with proton-based radiotherapy. This TCR was recovered from a woman in her seventies with pancreatic cancer. CDR3 sequence: CAWSVKRSITDTQYF. DNA of the CDR3: TGTGCCTGGAGTGTCAAGCGGTCAATCACAGATACGCAGTATTTT.